Included here is one TCR beta chain sequence, with context. This entry comes from a study of blood T cell repertoires in COVID-19. Authors' analysis steps: Cell counts per sample came from amplifying reference gene primers. The method was immunoSEQ multiplex PCR; TCRdb's version includes in-frame clones alone and lacks a portion of them. The DNA gave D and trimming, while V, J and clone size come from that table. The sample lists about 63,000 clones; about 76% were seen once. Trimming cost V 6 bases and J 0 bases, with 15 bases left between them. CDR1 is MNHEY and CDR2 is SMNVEV in the germline V gene (reference sequence). The CDR3 covers 15 residues.

This TCR came from a woman of 80 years or more with acute or convalescent COVID-19. The chain uses TRBV27 and TRBJ2-7; D perhaps matches TRBD2 (6 bases). Sequencing was done on a sample of peripheral blood. DNA of the CDR3: TGTGCCAGCAGCCCCAGGGCGGGGTCCTCCTACGAGCAGTACTTC. Encoded protein: CASSPRAGSSYEQYF.